Listed below are T cell receptor beta chains from one sample, sequenced in a study of blood T cell repertoires in COVID-19. Clones were read by immunoSEQ multiplex PCR, and TCRdb kept only the in-frame ones, dropping some. The table lists approximately 75,000 clones, approximately 90% of them singletons. The sample taken for sequencing was peripheral blood. The origin of the receptors is a man between 60 and 75 years old with acute or convalescent COVID-19. Both conserved end residues are part of each CDR3. D genes are given only for firm matches. Clone sizes are given selectively: once, few, many, or a class where the clone is expanded.

D,size,V,J,DNA,CDR3
NA,NA,TRBV25-1,TRBJ1-2,TGTGCCAGCAGTGAATGGATAACAGGTTCCGATGGCTACACCTTC,CASSEWITGSDGYTF
NA,NA,TRBV6-5,TRBJ1-2,TGTGCCAGCAGTACAGGATCCTCTGGCTACACCTTC,CASSTGSSGYTF
NA,NA,TRBV7-7,TRBJ2-1,TGTGCCAGCAGCCCCGCAGGGGCGTCCTACAATGAGCAGTTCTTC,CASSPAGASYNEQFF
TRBD2,NA,TRBV4-2,TRBJ2-3,TGTGCCAGCAGCCAAAAGCTAGCGGGAGGGCCTCGGACAGATACGCAGTATTTT,CASSQKLAGGPRTDTQYF
NA,NA,TRBV3-1/TRBV3-2,TRBJ2-7,TGTGCCAGCAGCCAAGGGCCAACAGGCGCGAGCTCCTACGAGCAGTACTTC,CASSQGPTGASSYEQYF
TRBD2,NA,TRBV24-1,TRBJ2-1,TGTGCCACCAGTGCACAAACTAGCGGGAGGGCAGGCAATGAGCAGTTCTTC,CATSAQTSGRAGNEQFF
TRBD1,NA,TRBV18,TRBJ1-4,TGTGCCAGCTCCCTCGGACAGGGACAGGAAAAACTGTTTTTT,CASSLGQGQEKLFF
NA,NA,TRBV9,TRBJ2-3,TGTGCCAGCAGCCTCGTTCCCACAGATACGCAGTATTTT,CASSLVPTDTQYF
NA,NA,TRBV5-1,TRBJ1-5,TGCGCCAGCAGCTTGGCCGGGGATCAGCCCCAGCATTTT,CASSLAGDQPQHF
NA,NA,TRBV10-2,TRBJ1-4,TGCGCCAGCAGCTCGGACAGCCGCCGAGAAAAACTGTTTTTT,CASSSDSRREKLFF
TRBD2,once,TRBV5-1,TRBJ2-5,TGCGCCAGCAGCCCAACGCCGGGGACTACCCAAGAGACCCAGTACTTC,CASSPTPGTTQETQYF
NA,NA,TRBV6-1,TRBJ1-6,TGTGCCAGCAGTGAAGGAACAGCCAGTTCACCCCTCCACTTT,CASSEGTASSPLHF
TRBD2,NA,TRBV9,TRBJ2-1,TGTGCCAGCAGCCCTACTAGCGGGTACTACAATGAGCAGTTCTTC,CASSPTSGYYNEQFF
TRBD1,NA,TRBV19,TRBJ1-5,TGTGCCAGTAGCCCCGCACAGGGGAGCAATCAGCCCCAGCATTTT,CASSPAQGSNQPQHF
NA,NA,TRBV24-1,TRBJ2-3,TGTGCCACCAGTCTTAACTCGCGCACAGATACGCAGTATTTT,CATSLNSRTDTQYF
NA,NA,TRBV14,TRBJ1-1,TGTGCCAGCAGCCCTCACTCTGAAGCTTTCTTT,CASSPHSEAFF
NA,NA,TRBV5-6,TRBJ2-7,TGTGCCAGCAGCCTCGACAGCCACTCCTACGAGCAGTACTTC,CASSLDSHSYEQYF
TRBD1,NA,TRBV30,TRBJ2-3,TGTGCCTGGAGTGTACTCAGGGGGTCTGATACGCAGTATTTT,CAWSVLRGSDTQYF
NA,NA,TRBV24-1,TRBJ1-5,TGTGCCACCAGTGATCGGACAGTTGGGCAGCCCCAGCATTTT,CATSDRTVGQPQHF
TRBD2,NA,TRBV7-3,TRBJ2-3,TGTGCCAGCAGCCGGAGCGGGGGGGCCACAGATACGCAGTATTTT,CASSRSGGATDTQYF
NA,NA,TRBV18,TRBJ1-5,TGTGCCAGCTCCCAGGATTCCAGGGGACCCAATCAGCCCCAGCATTTT,CASSQDSRGPNQPQHF
NA,NA,TRBV20-1,TRBJ2-7,TGCAGTGCTGCGGACAGCCACGAGCAGTACTTC,CSAADSHEQYF
TRBD2,once,TRBV19,TRBJ2-3,TGTGCCAGTAGTAACGGGACTAGCGGCCCCTTGGATACGCAGTATTTT,CASSNGTSGPLDTQYF
NA,NA,TRBV5-4,TRBJ1-2,TGTGCCAGCAGCTTGGATCTCAGCGCTAACTATGGCTACACCTTC,CASSLDLSANYGYTF
NA,NA,TRBV7-9,TRBJ2-7,TGTGCCAGCAGCGGGCGAGAGTCCTCCTACGAGCAGTACTTC,CASSGRESSYEQYF
TRBD2,NA,TRBV7-8,TRBJ2-1,TGTGCCAGCAGCTTAACCGGGAGGGCCCTCCCATACAATGAGCAGTTCTTC,CASSLTGRALPYNEQFF
NA,NA,TRBV19,TRBJ2-7,TGTGCCAGTAGTATACCCCTGGGGAGGTTAAGGGGCGAGCAGTACTTC,CASSIPLGRLRGEQYF
NA,NA,TRBV5-1,TRBJ2-5,TGCGCCAGCAGCTTGGGACTGGGAGGAGGAGAGACCCAGTACTTC,CASSLGLGGGETQYF
TRBD2,few,TRBV2,TRBJ2-7,TGTGCCAGCAGTGATTGGTCTAGCGGAGGGAACGAGCAGTACTTC,CASSDWSSGGNEQYF
TRBD1,NA,TRBV6-5,TRBJ1-5,TGTGCCAGCAAGAGGGACAGCTATAGCAATCAGCCCCAGCATTTT,CASKRDSYSNQPQHF
TRBD2,NA,TRBV6-2/TRBV6-3,TRBJ2-2,TGTGCCAGCAGCCGACTAGCGGCGAACACCGGGGAGCTGTTTTTT,CASSRLAANTGELFF
NA,NA,TRBV11-3,TRBJ2-2,TGTGCCAGCAGCTTAACTTTGGCAGGGGACACCGGGGAGCTGTTTTTT,CASSLTLAGDTGELFF
TRBD1,once,TRBV7-9,TRBJ1-5,TGTGCCAGCAGCAGGGACAGCCTCAATCAGCCCCAGCATTTT,CASSRDSLNQPQHF
TRBD2,NA,TRBV3-1/TRBV3-2,TRBJ2-3,TGTGCCAGCACCGTAGCGGGAATAACAGATACGCAGTATTTT,CASTVAGITDTQYF
TRBD1,NA,TRBV6-5,TRBJ1-2,TGTGCCAGCAGTTACAGACAGGGTTTCGGCTATGGCTACACCTTC,CASSYRQGFGYGYTF
TRBD2,NA,TRBV4-2,TRBJ2-3,TGTGCCAGCAGCCAAGATTCGGTAGCGGGAGTGGTAGATACGCAGTATTTT,CASSQDSVAGVVDTQYF
TRBD1,NA,TRBV5-1,TRBJ2-5,TGCGCCAGCAGCGGGGGGACAGGGGGCTACCAAGAGACCCAGTACTTC,CASSGGTGGYQETQYF